The 10 T cell receptor beta chains in this list originate from one sample, sequenced in a study of blood T cells in healthy people across ages. Together with a sample-barcoded 5' primer, a J-beta primer mix was included in a second PCR lasting roughly 7 to 11 cycles. TCRdb reanalysed the 5' RACE reads using MiXCR and keeps one entry per CDR3 protein. The data contain about 1.8 million distinct CDR3 sequences, about 50% of them singletons. Sequencing input: blood. These TCRs come from a woman in her 40s in good health.

The chain has TRBV6-2 or TRBV6-3 and TRBJ2-5, with a weak D call TRBD2 (5 bases). Trimming left V 6 bases short and J 2 bases short, with 16 bases between. CDR1 is MNHEY, CDR2 SVGEGT, per germline. The CDR3 loop spans 15 amino acids. CDR3 residues: CASRGYIGVQETQYF. In nucleotides, the CDR3 is TGTGCCAGCAGGGGGTACATCGGGGTACAAGAGACCCAGTACTTC.

The chain has TRBV6-2 or TRBV6-3 and TRBJ1-1; 12 positions agree with TRBD1. Germline CDR1 is MNHEY and CDR2 is SVGEGT. This CDR3 has 18 amino acids. With 0 bases clipped from V and 4 bases from J, the junction kept 9 bases outside the gene matches. CDR3 sequence: CASSYSAGQGALGTEAFF. The DNA for the CDR3 is TGTGCCAGCAGTTACTCGGCGGGACAGGGGGCGCTCGGCACTGAAGCTTTCTTT.

The gene calls are TRBV12-3 or TRBV12-4 and TRBJ2-4, with TRBD1 identical over 8 bases. With the DNA end fitting TRBJ2-7 better, the J assignment may be wrong. The CDR3 spans 13 residues. The CDR3 sequence: CASRDRVGYEQYF. DNA of the CDR3: TGTGCCAGCAGGGACAGGGTAGGCTACGAGCAGTACTTC.

This clonotype was detected a few times. The chain combines TRBV9 with TRBJ2-7; 7 nucleotides align to TRBD2. The J call is in doubt because the DNA end fits TRBJ2-5 better. Per germline, CDR1 SGDLS and CDR2 YYNGEE. CDR3 length: 13 residues. CDR3 residues: CASSERLAGTQYF. The CDR3 nucleotides are TGTGCCAGCAGCGAACGACTAGCCGGGACCCAGTACTTC.

This chain connects TRBV12-3 or TRBV12-4 to TRBJ2-1; 7 bases are shared with TRBD1. The length of the CDR3 is 14 residues. The J segment lost 10 bases and the V segment lost 3 bases, leaving 9 bases of the junction unmatched. The chain's CDR3 is CASSLGQRTREQFF. DNA of the CDR3: TGTGCCAGCAGTTTGGGACAGCGGACGAGGGAGCAGTTCTTC.

This clonotype came up a few times. V is TRBV29-1 and J is TRBJ2-1, with D uncertain. Trimming cost V 4 bases and J 4 bases, with 5 bases left between them. Germline loops: CDR1 SQVTM, CDR2 ANQGSEA. The CDR3 totals 11 residues. CDR3 DNA sequence: TGCAGCGTTGGGAAGTACAATGAGCAGTTCTTC. Translation gives CSVGKYNEQFF.

The V and J genes are TRBV20-1 and TRBJ2-1, with 10 positions matching TRBD1. The CDR3 is 14 residues long. J gave up 6 bases and V 1 base, and 3 bases lay outside the gene matches. Germline lookup yields CDR1 DFQATT and CDR2 SNEGSKA (reference sequence). The CDR3: CSARGDRGPNEQFF. The CDR3 DNA is TGCAGTGCTAGAGGCGACAGGGGGCCCAATGAGCAGTTCTTC.

The chain couples TRBV7-2 to TRBJ1-4; no definite D call. The CDR3 is made up of 16 amino acids. Deletions cut 4 bases from V and 7 bases from J, with 19 bases between. The germline V gene has CDR1 SGHTA and CDR2 FQGNSA. CDR3 residues: CASSYGPAAGSEKLFF. The CDR3 DNA reads as TGTGCCAGCAGCTATGGGCCGGCCGCCGGGAGTGAAAAACTGTTTTTT.

The J gene is TRBJ2-5, the V gene TRBV5-4; D unclear. Between the trimmed V and J ends, which lost 0 bases and 2 bases, there was a span of 8 bases. Germline CDR1 SGHNT, CDR2 YYREEE (reference sequence). This CDR3 comprises 14 residues. The CDR3 loop is CASSLAVEQETQYF. The CDR3 nucleotides are TGTGCCAGCAGCTTGGCCGTAGAGCAAGAGACCCAGTACTTC.

The chain links TRBV12-3 or TRBV12-4 to TRBJ2-1; 8 positions match TRBD1. The CDR3 consists of 15 residues. With 4 bases clipped from V and 10 bases from J, the junction kept 12 bases outside the gene matches. The CDR3 sequence: CASSSPGQALREQFF. CDR3 bases: TGTGCCAGCAGTTCTCCGGGACAGGCCCTCAGGGAGCAGTTCTTC.